A single sample gave rise to the 25 T cell receptor beta chains below, sequenced in a study of early T cells in non-severe SARS-CoV-2 infection. TCRdb fed the 5' RACE reads into MiXCR, producing one record per CDR3 protein. The sample shows 25,000 or so distinct CDR3 sequences, 2.9% of them seen only once. Sequencing was performed on whole blood. Every receptor here comes from an adult who was a healthcare worker with PCR-confirmed SARS-CoV-2 infection or an uninfected control (not recorded which).

This clonotype came up many times. The chain links TRBV20-1 to TRBJ2-3; D ambiguous. With 4 bases removed from V and 6 bases from J, the gap between germline ends came to 11 bases. Germline V CDR1 and CDR2: DFQATT, SNEGSKA (reference sequence). This CDR3 is built from 12 residues. This CDR3 is CSAMTASDTQYF. The CDR3 nucleotides are TGCAGTGCTATGACCGCGTCCGATACGCAGTATTTT.

This clonotype was observed at least ten times. The V call is TRBV5-4, the J call TRBJ1-1, with D perhaps TRBD1 (5 bases). The CDR3 is 16 amino acids. Germline CDR1 reads SGHNT; CDR2 reads YYREEE (reference sequence). Trimming took 3 bases from V and 0 from J, leaving 15 bases between them. The CDR3 spells CASSWGPRAMNTEAFF. In nucleotides, the CDR3 is TGTGCCAGCAGCTGGGGACCCAGGGCGATGAACACTGAAGCTTTCTTT.

The V and J genes are TRBV27 and TRBJ2-7; perhaps D is TRBD1 or TRBD2 (6 bases each). Germline values: CDR1 MNHEY, CDR2 SMNVEV (reference sequence). V lost 5 bases and J lost 0, with 14 bases in between. The CDR3 is 15 residues long. CDR3 nucleotide sequence: TGTGCCAGCAGTCCCCCCCGGGGGCCCTCCTACGAGCAGTACGTC. Amino acid sequence: CASSPPRGPSYEQYV.

This clonotype has a count of ten or more. J is TRBJ1-1 and V is TRBV10-2; tentatively, D is TRBD1 (6 bases). CDR1 WSHSY and CDR2 SAAADI come from the germline V gene. The CDR3 is 13 amino acids. The V and J ends lost 2 bases and 4 bases respectively, with 8 bases between them. The CDR3 spells CASSEQGTTEAFF. In DNA form, the CDR3 reads TGCGCCAGCAGTGAGCAGGGGACCACTGAAGCTTTCTTT.

This clonotype was counted many times. This chain links TRBV6-6 with TRBJ1-2; no clear D gene. The V end lost 0 bases, the J end lost 4 bases, and 12 bases lay between the germline ends. Germline V gives CDR1 MNHNY, CDR2 SVGAGI (reference sequence). This CDR3 contains 15 residues. CDR3 in amino acids: CASSYSSGAVYGYTF. CDR3 nucleotides: TGTGCCAGCAGTTACTCCTCCGGAGCAGTCTATGGCTACACCTTC.

This clonotype was counted at least ten times. The rearrangement uses TRBV5-1 and TRBJ2-1; D call uncertain. V lost 1 base and J 0 bases, leaving 11 bases between the germline ends. The CDR3 totals 16 residues. Germline V CDR1 and CDR2: SGHRS, YFSETQ. CDR3 nucleotide sequence: TGCGCCAGCAGCTTGCAACTGGCCAGCTCCTACAATGAGCAGTTCTTC. It encodes CASSLQLASSYNEQFF.

This clonotype was observed at least ten times. The CDR3 nucleotides read TGTGCCAGCAGACTACTAGCTGGGAACACCGGGGAGCTGTTTTTT. It translates to CASRLLAGNTGELFF. V gene TRBV4-2 combines with J gene TRBJ2-2, with TRBD2 as a possible D gene (6 bases). The CDR3 length is 15 residues. Trimming left V 6 bases short and J 1 base short, with 12 bases between. CDR1 is LGHNA and CDR2 is YNFKEQ in the germline V gene.

This clonotype was seen repeatedly, ten times or more. V is TRBV12-3 or TRBV12-4 and J is TRBJ1-2, with D unresolved. The CDR3 is made up of 17 amino acids. Trimming pared 5 bases from V and 0 bases from J, leaving 19 bases between. CDR3 sequence reads: CASSPSRTATANYGYTF. CDR3 bases: TGTGCCAGCAGTCCTTCTCGTACGGCTACGGCTAACTATGGCTACACCTTC.

This clonotype was recorded many times. The chain recombines TRBV7-2 with TRBJ2-2, with D unresolved. V was pared by 0 bases and J by 5 bases, with 7 bases between. This CDR3 spans 14 amino acids. CDR1 and CDR2 (germline): SGHTA, FQGNSA. The CDR3 protein is CASSLAFGTGELFF. For the CDR3, the DNA is TGTGCCAGCAGCTTAGCGTTTGGGACCGGGGAGCTGTTTTTT.

In this sample, this clonotype turned up many times. This chain uses TRBV12-3 or TRBV12-4 with TRBJ2-3; weak D call: TRBD1 (5 bases). V gave up 3 bases and J gave up 4 bases, with 11 bases separating them. The CDR3 consists of 14 residues. In nucleotides, the CDR3 is TGTGCCAGCAGTTTTCTCAGGGCCTCAGATACGCAGTATTTT. This encodes CASSFLRASDTQYF.

This clonotype was seen many times. This rearrangement joins TRBV29-1 to TRBJ2-1; 10 positions agree with TRBD2. Germline CDR1 SQVTM, CDR2 ANQGSEA. V was clipped by 7 bases and J by 4 bases; unmatched bases: 7. CDR3 length: 14 amino acids. The CDR3 loop reads CSARLAGLYNEQFF. The CDR3 DNA is TGCAGCGCTAGACTAGCGGGTCTATACAATGAGCAGTTCTTC.

Ten or more counts support this clonotype. V and J are TRBV5-8 and TRBJ1-2; D possibly corresponds to TRBD1 (6 bases). This CDR3 has 16 residues. V lost 0 bases and J lost 0, with 12 bases in between. The germline V gene has CDR1 SGHTS and CDR2 YDEGEE. The CDR3 region is CASSLVMGGTNYGYTF. The CDR3 DNA sequence: TGTGCCAGCAGCTTGGTGATGGGGGGCACTAACTATGGCTACACCTTC.

This chain uses TRBV7-7 with TRBJ2-7; D is undetermined. This CDR3 region has 12 residues. Looked up from germline, CDR1 is SSHAT and CDR2 is FNYEAQ (reference sequence). V was clipped by 7 bases and J by 5 bases, with 12 bases between them. CDR3 sequence reads: CASTVPPDEQYV. For the CDR3, the DNA is TGTGCCAGCACCGTCCCCCCCGACGAGCAGTACGTC.

This clonotype was observed at least ten times. The CDR3 region is CASSLDLDRRNYGYTF. In DNA form, the CDR3 reads TGTGCCAGCAGCTTGGACCTGGACAGGAGAAACTATGGCTACACCTTC. The chain is built from TRBV7-9 and TRBJ1-2; 7 bases are shared with TRBD1. Trimming removed 3 bases from V and 2 bases from J; junction bases left unmatched: 9. Germline loops: CDR1 SEHNR, CDR2 FQNEAQ (reference sequence). The length of the CDR3 is 16 residues.

This clonotype was picked up many times. This chain uses TRBV15 with TRBJ2-3; D gene ambiguous. CDR1 LNHNV and CDR2 YYDKDF come from the germline V gene (reference sequence). The CDR3 length is 11 residues. V was shortened by 4 bases and J by 5 bases, with 4 bases between the two germline ends. In nucleotides, the CDR3 is TGTGCCACCAGCACCCAAGATACGCAGTATTTT. Translation gives CATSTQDTQYF.

This clonotype is medium-sized within its sample. The rearrangement links TRBV5-1 to TRBJ1-6, with a weak D call TRBD1 (5 bases). The CDR3 is 16 amino acids. Germline assignment: CDR1 SGHRS and CDR2 YFSETQ. V was shortened by 3 bases and J by 7 bases, with 17 bases between the two germline ends. The CDR3 loop is CASSSRSGTNNSPLHF. Here the CDR3 DNA reads TGCGCCAGCAGCTCAAGATCCGGGACTAACAATTCACCCCTCCACTTT.

The rearrangement links TRBV3-1 to TRBJ2-2, with D unresolved. V was pared by 7 bases and J by 2 bases, with 14 bases between. CDR1 is LGHDT, CDR2 YNNKEL, per germline (reference sequence). The CDR3 runs 15 residues. The CDR3 DNA reads as TGTGCCAGCACCGGACGGGCACCAAACACCGGGGAGCTGTTTTTT. Protein: CASTGRAPNTGELFF.

The chain has TRBV4-2 and TRBJ2-3; D possibly uses TRBD1 or TRBD2 (6 bases each). The V and J ends lost 4 bases and 1 base respectively, with 18 bases between them. This CDR3 contains 17 residues. Looked up from germline, CDR1 is LGHNA and CDR2 is YNFKEQ. In nucleotides, the CDR3 is TGTGCCAGCAGCCTCGAGCCTAGGGGGGCGGGCACAGATACGCAGTATTTT. It is translated as CASSLEPRGAGTDTQYF.

This clonotype was counted many times. The chain links TRBV11-2 to TRBJ2-7, with a possible D match to TRBD1 (6 bases). Germline V gene sequence: CDR1 SGHAT, CDR2 FQNNGV. Trimming took 5 bases from V and 7 from J, leaving 21 bases between them. This CDR3 is 15 amino acids long. The CDR3 loop is CASSPRITGKSEQYV. DNA of the CDR3: TGTGCCAGCAGCCCCCGAATTACAGGGAAGAGTGAGCAGTACGTC.

This clonotype was detected many times. The genes are TRBV27 and TRBJ2-1; D possibly corresponds to TRBD2 (7 bases). The CDR3 extends over 14 amino acids. Germline CDR1 and CDR2: MNHEY and SMNVEV (reference sequence). CDR3 DNA sequence: TGTGCTCAGCCGGGGGGCATGCTTTACAATGAGCAGTTCTTC. It yields the protein CAQPGGMLYNEQFF.

This clonotype was seen repeatedly, ten times or more. The chain joins TRBV12-3 or TRBV12-4 to TRBJ1-1; unclear D gene. V lost 6 bases to trimming and J lost 6 bases, with 14 bases between them. The CDR3 runs 13 residues. The CDR3 sequence: CASRLKASPEAFF. The CDR3 DNA sequence: TGTGCCAGCAGGCTGAAAGCTAGCCCTGAAGCTTTCTTT.

This clonotype was seen many times. The chain recombines TRBV18 with TRBJ2-5; D might be TRBD1 (5 bases). The V gene's germline CDR1 is KGHSH and CDR2 LQKENI. V dropped 3 bases and J dropped 0 bases, with 11 bases sitting between them. CDR3 length: 15 amino acids. Written as DNA, the CDR3 is TGTGCCAGCTCACCGGGCAGGGCCTACCAAGAGACCCAGTACTTC. Translating it yields CASSPGRAYQETQYF.

By sample fraction, this clonotype is medium-sized. The chain employs TRBV20-1 and TRBJ2-5; no clear D gene. The V gene lost 4 bases and the J gene lost 1 base, with 13 bases spanning the gap. The germline V gene encodes CDR1 DFQATT and CDR2 SNEGSKA (reference sequence). The CDR3 is made up of 14 amino acids. Here the CDR3 DNA reads TGCAGTGCTACCGTCCCGAACCTCCAAGAGACCCAGTACTTC. Translated, it gives CSATVPNLQETQYF.

This clonotype has at least ten counts. This chain joins TRBV7-9 and TRBJ1-1, with 8 bases fitting TRBD1. This CDR3 is built from 15 residues. V lost 5 bases to trimming and J lost 5 bases; unmatched junction nucleotides: 10. Germline CDR1 and CDR2: SEHNR and FQNEAQ (reference sequence). This CDR3 reads CASSPSQGAKTEAFF. The CDR3 region has the DNA TGTGCCAGCAGCCCTTCCCAGGGGGCGAAGACTGAAGCTTTCTTT. The whole variable domain, remainder taken from reference TRBV7-9 and TRBJ1-1, is DTGVSQNPRHKITKRGQNVTFRCDPISEHNRLYWYRQTLGQGPEFLTYFQNEAQLEKSRLLSDRFSAERPKGSFSTLEIQRTEQGDSAMYLCASSPSQGAKTEAFFGQGTRLTVV.

This clonotype has at least ten counts. J is TRBJ1-6 and V is TRBV7-3; D gene ambiguous. The CDR3 length is 13 residues. V lost 0 bases and J 7 bases, leaving 4 bases between the germline ends. CDR1 SGHTA and CDR2 FQGTGA come from the germline V gene. The CDR3 nucleotides are TGTGCCAGCAGCTTAACTGAGAATTCACCCCTCCACTTT. It yields the protein CASSLTENSPLHF.